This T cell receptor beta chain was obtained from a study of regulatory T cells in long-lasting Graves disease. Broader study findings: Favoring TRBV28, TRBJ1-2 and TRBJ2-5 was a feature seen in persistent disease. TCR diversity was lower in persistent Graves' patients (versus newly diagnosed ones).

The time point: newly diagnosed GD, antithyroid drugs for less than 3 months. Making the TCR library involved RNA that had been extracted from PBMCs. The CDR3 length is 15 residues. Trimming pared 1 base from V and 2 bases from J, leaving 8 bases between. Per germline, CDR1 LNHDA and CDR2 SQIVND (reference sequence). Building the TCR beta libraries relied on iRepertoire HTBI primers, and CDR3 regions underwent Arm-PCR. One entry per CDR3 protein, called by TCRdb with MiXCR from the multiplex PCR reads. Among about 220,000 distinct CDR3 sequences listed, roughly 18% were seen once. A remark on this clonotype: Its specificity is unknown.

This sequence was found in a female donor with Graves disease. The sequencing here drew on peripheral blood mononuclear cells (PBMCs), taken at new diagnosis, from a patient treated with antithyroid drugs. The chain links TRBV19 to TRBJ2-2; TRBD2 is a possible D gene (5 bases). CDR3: CASSIGGVNTGELFF. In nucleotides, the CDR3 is TGTGCCAGTAGTATAGGGGGAGTAAACACCGGGGAGCTGTTTTTT. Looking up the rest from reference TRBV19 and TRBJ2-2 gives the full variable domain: DGGITQSPKYLFRKEGQNVTLSCEQNLNHDAMYWYRQDPGQGLRLIYYSQIVNDFQKGDIAEGYSVSREKKESFPLTVTSAQKNPTAFYLCASSIGGVNTGELFFGEGSRLTVL.